This paragraph reports one T cell receptor (beta chain). Its specificity is not known. Everyone in the study who had HIV was treated in the United States. This entry comes from a study of long-term antiretroviral therapy in people with HIV. Study-wide results and limits: The study collected no data on ART adherence, viral resistance or therapy changes. Repertoires with HIV possessed tighter CDR3 length spans than those of controls.

It was version v3.0 of the immunoSEQ assay that was run at survey level. Sequencing was performed with immunoSEQ multiplex PCR; in TCRdb, only in-frame clones are kept and a portion is missing. This table has tens of thousands of clones, roughly 96% appearing once. The source is a man younger than 40 with HIV. The sample here was unsorted PBMCs, taken about 6.6 years after starting antiretroviral therapy.

CDR3 residues: CASSVGLTSGREETQYF. In DNA, the CDR3 is TGTGCCAGCAGCGTAGGCCTGACTAGCGGGAGAGAGGAGACCCAGTACTTC. The chain uses TRBV9 and TRBJ2-5, with TRBD2 matching 12 bases. Looked up from germline, CDR1 is SGDLS and CDR2 is YYNGEE. The length of the CDR3 is 17 residues. V lost 0 bases and J lost 5; bases outside the gene matches: 8.